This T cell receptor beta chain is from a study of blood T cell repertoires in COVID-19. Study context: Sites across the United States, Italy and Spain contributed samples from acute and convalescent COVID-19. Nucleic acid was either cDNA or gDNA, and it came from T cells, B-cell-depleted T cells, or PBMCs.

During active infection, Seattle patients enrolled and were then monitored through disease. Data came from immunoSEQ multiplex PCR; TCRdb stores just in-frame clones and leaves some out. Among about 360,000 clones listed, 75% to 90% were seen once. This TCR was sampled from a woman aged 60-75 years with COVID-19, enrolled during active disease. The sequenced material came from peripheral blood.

In DNA form, the CDR3 reads TGCGCCAGCAGCGTGCAGGGCGCTGAGCAGTTCTTC. Its protein product is CASSVQGAEQFF. This rearrangement joins TRBV5-1 to TRBJ2-1; a possible D gene is TRBD1 (5 bases). The CDR3 contains 12 residues. V was trimmed by 4 bases and J by 9 bases, leaving 11 bases between them. Germline V gene data show CDR1 as SGHRS and CDR2 as YFSETQ.